Presented here are 21 T cell receptor beta chains from one specimen sequenced in a study of T cells after yellow fever vaccination. TCRdb recomputed calls from the 5' RACE reads with MiXCR, one row per CDR3 protein. Among about 400,000 distinct CDR3 sequences listed, over 5% were seen once. The starting material was PBMCs, obtained 5 days after the yellow fever booster vaccination. These TCRs come from a man aged 25 to 40 who received the YFV17D yellow fever vaccine.

This clonotype was seen a handful of times. The CDR3 region has the DNA TGTGCCAGCGCTCCGACCGTAACAAAGCAGTTCTTC. Its protein is CASAPTVTKQFF. V usage is TRBV6-2 or TRBV6-3 and J usage is TRBJ2-1, with no clear D. The CDR3 is 12 residues long. Trimming took 8 bases from V and 11 from J, leaving 16 bases between them. CDR1 and CDR2 from the germline V gene are MNHEY and SVGEGT.

This clonotype was counted between two and nine times. CDR3 bases: TGTGCCAGCAGCCAGGTTGGGGGGCGCGCAACCGGGGAGCTGTTTTTT. Amino acids: CASSQVGGRATGELFF. This sequence joins TRBV3-1 and TRBJ2-2; D might be TRBD1 or TRBD2, each matching 6 bases. The CDR3 has 16 residues. V dropped 3 bases and J dropped 5 bases, with 16 bases sitting between them. CDR1 is LGHDT and CDR2 is YNNKEL in the germline V gene (reference sequence). The full variable domain, with the rest looked up from reference TRBV3-1 and TRBJ2-2, is DTAVSQTPKYLVTQMGNDKSIKCEQNLGHDTMYWYKQDSKKFLKIMFSYNNKELIINETVPNRFSPKSPDKAHLNLHINSLELGDSAVYFCASSQVGGRATGELFFGEGSRLTVL.

This clonotype has just a few counts. The gene calls are TRBV12-3 or TRBV12-4 and TRBJ1-2; 7 bases line up with TRBD1. V was clipped by 5 bases and J by 4 bases; unmatched bases: 7. CDR3 size: 14 residues. The CDR3 is CASSPTGVGYGYTF. DNA of the CDR3: TGTGCCAGCAGTCCCACAGGGGTGGGCTATGGCTACACCTTC.

This clonotype was detected only a few times. This chain links TRBV7-2 with TRBJ1-1, with D possibly TRBD1 on 5 matching bases. The germline V gene has CDR1 SGHTA and CDR2 FQGNSA. This CDR3 is 11 amino acids long. V was shortened by 5 bases and J by 9 bases, with 10 bases between the two germline ends. CDR3 bases: TGTGCCAGCAGCCCGGGACCGAAAGCTTTCTTT. Protein product: CASSPGPKAFF. Combining the CDR3 with reference TRBV7-2 and TRBJ1-1 gives the whole variable domain GAGVSQSPSNKVTEKGKDVELRCDPISGHTALYWYRQSLGQGLEFLIYFQGNSAPDKSGLPSDRFSAERTGGSVSTLTIQRTQQEDSAVYLCASSPGPKAFFGQGTRLTVV.

This clonotype was seen a few times. V is TRBV28 and J is TRBJ2-3, with TRBD2 matching 12 bases. Germline V CDR1 and CDR2: MDHEN, SYDVKM. Germline trimming cut 6 bases from V and 2 bases from J; bases unmatched to any gene: 6. The CDR3 is 16 residues long. The CDR3 loop is CASRRLAGVVTDTQYF. For the CDR3, the DNA is TGTGCCAGCAGAAGACTAGCGGGAGTAGTCACAGATACGCAGTATTTT.

This clonotype was counted many times. The chain joins TRBV4-3 to TRBJ2-5; TRBD1 matches at 8 bases. Germline CDR1 LGHNA, CDR2 YSLEER. Trimming at V came to 1 base and at J to 1 base, leaving 5 bases not matched to a gene. CDR3 length equals 16 residues. This chain's CDR3 is CASSQGVGQGQETQYF. CDR3 nucleotide sequence: TGCGCCAGCAGCCAAGGGGTCGGACAGGGCCAAGAGACCCAGTACTTC.

The V call is TRBV20-1, the J call TRBJ2-5, with 16 bases lining up with TRBD2. The V gene's germline CDR1 is DFQATT and CDR2 SNEGSKA (reference sequence). This CDR3 is built from 17 residues. V lost 1 base to trimming and J lost 5 bases; unmatched junction nucleotides: 7. The CDR3 region is CSARGGLAGGRWETQYF. In DNA form, the CDR3 reads TGCAGTGCTAGAGGGGGACTAGCGGGAGGGCGCTGGGAGACCCAGTACTTC.

A few counts support this clonotype. The chain couples TRBV20-1 to TRBJ2-1; 8 bases fit TRBD2. CDR1 DFQATT and CDR2 SNEGSKA come from the germline V gene (reference sequence). CDR3 length: 16 residues. J lost 0 bases, V lost 6 bases, and 10 bases had no gene match. The CDR3 region is CSAIARGGISYNEQFF. The CDR3, as DNA: TGCAGTGCAATAGCACGGGGGGGAATCTCCTACAATGAGCAGTTCTTC.

The V gene is TRBV6-2 or TRBV6-3, the J gene TRBJ2-7; D is tentatively TRBD1 or TRBD2 (5 bases each). CDR3 length: 16 amino acids. Trimming stripped 0 bases from V and 2 bases from J, with 14 bases between. Germline V gene lookup returns CDR1 MNHEY and CDR2 SVGEGT. CDR3 bases: TGTGCCAGCAGTTACTCGAGCGAGGGGTTTACCTACGAGCAGTACTTC. Translating gives CASSYSSEGFTYEQYF.

The J gene is TRBJ1-5, the V gene TRBV7-2, with D possibly TRBD1 on 6 matching bases. Trimming removed 5 bases from V and 0 bases from J, with 11 bases in between. The CDR3 sequence is 15 residues long. Per the germline V gene, CDR1 is SGHTA and CDR2 is FQGNSA. The CDR3 protein is CASSPGHHSNQPQHF. DNA of the CDR3: TGTGCCAGCAGCCCGGGACACCATAGCAATCAGCCCCAGCATTTT.

The J gene is TRBJ2-1, the V gene TRBV20-1; tentatively, D is TRBD1 (6 bases). Trimming took 3 bases from V and 12 from J, leaving 12 bases between them. Germline values: CDR1 DFQATT, CDR2 SNEGSKA (reference sequence). The CDR3 has 11 amino acids. This CDR3 reads CSASGQTWQFF. The CDR3 DNA follows: TGCAGTGCTAGCGGACAGACTTGGCAGTTCTTC.

The chain couples TRBV30 to TRBJ2-7, with D perhaps TRBD1 (6 bases). The CDR3 has 13 amino acids. CDR1 is GTSNPN, CDR2 SVGIG, per germline (reference sequence). V was trimmed by 5 bases and J by 3 bases, leaving 14 bases between them. The CDR3 nucleotides are TGTGCCTGGGGACAGACAAACCACTACGAGCAGTACTTC. Amino acid sequence: CAWGQTNHYEQYF.

In this sample, this clonotype turned up a few times. The rearrangement uses TRBV12-3 or TRBV12-4 and TRBJ1-5; D unresolved. The CDR3 spans 13 residues. Trimming removed 6 bases at V and 1 base at J, with 7 bases between. CDR3 sequence: CASRAMSNQPQHF. DNA for the CDR3: TGTGCCAGCAGAGCCATGAGCAATCAGCCCCAGCATTTT.

This clonotype was counted at least ten times. The genes are TRBV12-3 or TRBV12-4 and TRBJ1-5; D perhaps matches TRBD1 (5 bases). V lost 1 base to trimming and J lost 2 bases, with 9 bases between them. The CDR3 loop spans 15 amino acids. The chain's CDR3 is CASSLGGLGNQPQHF. The CDR3 DNA sequence: TGTGCCAGCAGTTTAGGGGGGTTAGGCAATCAGCCCCAGCATTTT.

This chain uses TRBV18 with TRBJ2-7; no definite D call. The CDR3 sequence is 15 residues long. Deletions cut 1 base from V and 3 bases from J, with 13 bases between. Germline V gene data show CDR1 as KGHSH and CDR2 as LQKENI. CDR3 nucleotide sequence: TGTGCCAGCTCACCACTTGACGGAGCTTACTACGAGCAGTACTTC. Translation gives CASSPLDGAYYEQYF.

The V and J genes are TRBV7-2 and TRBJ2-5; D is perhaps TRBD1 (6 bases). The CDR3 has 13 residues. Looked up from germline, CDR1 is SGHTA and CDR2 is FQGNSA. The ends were cut back, 4 bases at V and 10 bases at J, with 16 bases in the middle. CDR3 sequence: CASSSPGTRYQYF. In DNA form, the CDR3 reads TGTGCCAGCAGCTCCCCCGGGACACGGTACCAGTACTTC.

This clonotype was counted at least ten times. The chain carries TRBV20-1 and TRBJ1-5, with a weak D call TRBD1 (5 bases). The V and J ends lost 4 bases and 4 bases respectively, with 23 bases between them. The length of the CDR3 is 17 residues. Germline V gene lookup returns CDR1 DFQATT and CDR2 SNEGSKA (reference sequence). The CDR3 loop is CSAIYPGGKRGNQPQHF. DNA of the CDR3: TGCAGTGCTATCTACCCCGGGGGGAAGAGGGGTAATCAGCCCCAGCATTTT.

The sample holds many counts of this clonotype. V and J are TRBV6-6 and TRBJ1-2; D not certain. The CDR3 runs 12 residues. Germline lookup yields CDR1 MNHNY and CDR2 SVGAGI (reference sequence). V lost 0 bases and J lost 6, with 5 bases in between. CDR3 sequence: CASSYSKDGYTF. For the CDR3, the DNA is TGTGCCAGCAGTTACTCGAAAGATGGCTACACCTTC.

The chain couples TRBV6-5 to TRBJ1-2; D might be TRBD1 (5 bases). CDR3 length: 11 residues. Trimming removed 6 bases from V and 11 bases from J, with 13 bases in between. Germline loops: CDR1 MNHEY, CDR2 SVGAGI. CDR3 DNA sequence: TGTGCCAGCAGAAACAGTTGGGGGTACACCTTC. Its protein product is CASRNSWGYTF.

This clonotype was counted between two and nine times. The chain has TRBV3-1 and TRBJ2-7, with D unresolved. This CDR3 has 12 residues. The V gene's germline CDR1 is LGHDT and CDR2 YNNKEL (reference sequence). Trimming removed 1 base from V and 3 bases from J, with 4 bases in between. This CDR3 is CASSQAIYEQYF. The DNA for the CDR3 is TGTGCCAGCAGCCAAGCAATCTACGAGCAGTACTTC.

CDR3 in DNA: TGTGCCAGCAGTTTTAACCAGGGTTCCAGCTCCTACAATGAGCAGTTCTTC. Residues: CASSFNQGSSSYNEQFF. This chain links TRBV28 with TRBJ2-1; TRBD1 is a possible D gene (5 bases). With 3 bases removed from V and 0 bases from J, the gap between germline ends came to 15 bases. CDR1 is MDHEN, CDR2 SYDVKM, per germline. The CDR3 is 17 residues long. Together with reference TRBV28 and TRBJ2-1, the CDR3 gives the full variable domain: DVKVTQSSRYLVKRTGEKVFLECVQDMDHENMFWYRQDPGLGLRLIYFSYDVKMKEKGDIPEGYSVSREKKERFSLILESASTNQTSMYLCASSFNQGSSSYNEQFFGPGTRLTVL.